A single sample gave rise to the 11 T cell receptor beta chains below, sequenced in a study of T cell responses to AZD1222 COVID-19 vaccine. The method was immunoSEQ multiplex PCR; TCRdb's version includes in-frame clones alone and lacks a portion of them. In the table there are 100,000 to 120,000 clones, around 87% of which are singletons. The sample was peripheral blood, taken on day 0 of AZD1222 vaccination. The source is an adult in good health.

The V and J genes are TRBV6-5 and TRBJ1-1, with no clear D. The CDR3 is 13 amino acids. Germline V lookup: CDR1 MNHEY, CDR2 SVGAGI. V shed 2 bases and J shed 1 base, with 5 bases lying between them. The CDR3 coding sequence is TGTGCCAGCAGTTACATGAGGAACACTGAAGCTTTCTTT. Its protein is CASSYMRNTEAFF.

V is TRBV5-5 and J is TRBJ2-5; D is uncertain. Trimming took off 4 bases at V and 4 bases at J, with 5 bases between the two ends. The length of the CDR3 is 11 residues. CDR1 is SGHKS, CDR2 YYEKEE, per germline (reference sequence). The CDR3 bases are TGTGCCAGCAGCCCCCTAGAGACCCAGTACTTC. It translates to CASSPLETQYF.

V and J are TRBV7-9 and TRBJ2-5; TRBD1 matches at 8 bases. CDR1 is SEHNR and CDR2 is FQNEAQ in the germline V gene (reference sequence). The V gene end was trimmed by 5 bases and the J gene end by 2 bases; junction bases not matched to a gene: 16. The CDR3 runs to 18 residues. CDR3 sequence: CASSPATGGGEGQETQYF. CDR3 nucleotide sequence: TGTGCCAGCAGCCCAGCCACAGGGGGAGGCGAAGGGCAAGAGACCCAGTACTTC. Full variable domain (missing parts from reference TRBV7-9 and TRBJ2-5): DTGVSQNPRHKITKRGQNVTFRCDPISEHNRLYWYRQTLGQGPEFLTYFQNEAQLEKSRLLSDRFSAERPKGSFSTLEIQRTEQGDSAMYLCASSPATGGGEGQETQYFGPGTRLLVL.

J is TRBJ2-3 and V is TRBV5-4; 9 bases are shared with TRBD2. Germline V gene data show CDR1 as SGHNT and CDR2 as YYREEE (reference sequence). J was trimmed by 5 bases and V by 4 bases; bases with no gene match: 14. The CDR3 length is 17 residues. The CDR3 region is CASSRAAGGPSLDTQYF. The CDR3 region has the DNA TGTGCCAGCAGCCGGGCCGCGGGAGGGCCGTCCTTAGATACGCAGTATTTT.

As DNA, the CDR3 is TGTGCCAGCAGCCCCCGACCGGAGAGCTACACCTTC. It is translated as CASSPRPESYTF. V is TRBV3-1 (or the pseudogene TRBV3-2) and J is TRBJ1-2; D is unclear. Between the trimmed V and J ends, which lost 4 bases and 9 bases, there was a span of 12 bases. Looked up from germline, CDR1 is LGHDT and CDR2 is YNNKEL (reference sequence). The CDR3 totals 12 residues.

This rearrangement joins TRBV27 to TRBJ1-2, with 8 bases fitting TRBD1. CDR1 is MNHEY, CDR2 SMNVEV, per germline (reference sequence). V shed 0 bases, J shed 3 bases, and the junction held 15 bases outside the gene matches. The CDR3 extends over 19 amino acids. Written as DNA, the CDR3 is TGTGCCAGCAGTTTATCATACTCCGTCTGGGCAGGGGGCGACTATGGCTACACCTTC. The encoded protein is CASSLSYSVWAGGDYGYTF.

The chain is built from TRBV4-1 and TRBJ2-2, with D maybe TRBD2 (6 bases). CDR1 and CDR2 (germline): MGHRA, YSYEKL. The CDR3 is 15 amino acids. Trimming shortened V by 3 bases and J by 2 bases, and 10 bases separated the two germline ends. The CDR3 DNA sequence: TGCGCCAGCAGCCACCTAGCGTCAAACACCGGGGAGCTGTTTTTT. This translates into CASSHLASNTGELFF.

This chain uses TRBV12-3 or TRBV12-4 with TRBJ2-2, with a tentative D call TRBD2 (6 bases). V shed 9 bases and J shed 8 bases, with 13 bases lying between them. CDR3 length: 12 amino acids. This chain's CDR3 is CASDVGRGELFF. CDR3 nucleotides: TGTGCCAGTGACGTGGGGAGGGGGGAGCTGTTTTTT.

The rearrangement joins TRBV6-5 to TRBJ2-7; 7 bases map to TRBD2. The CDR3 covers 16 residues. Germline V gene sequence: CDR1 MNHEY, CDR2 SVGAGI. The V gene end was trimmed by 0 bases and the J gene end by 3 bases; junction bases not matched to a gene: 8. The CDR3 reads CASSYSSSGLFYEQYF. CDR3 bases: TGTGCCAGCAGTTACTCGTCTAGCGGTCTATTCTACGAGCAGTACTTC.

This chain connects TRBV5-1 to TRBJ1-1; a possible D gene is TRBD1 (6 bases). Trimming took off 4 bases at V and 2 bases at J, with 18 bases between the two ends. The CDR3 consists of 16 residues. Germline lookup yields CDR1 SGHRS and CDR2 YFSETQ. CDR3 nucleotide sequence: TGCGCCAGCAGCCCGGGGGCAGGGCTGGGTAACACTGAAGCTTTCTTT. It encodes CASSPGAGLGNTEAFF.

The table lists this clone with a count of one. V is TRBV4-1 and J is TRBJ1-5, with a weak D call TRBD1 (5 bases). Germline V CDR1 and CDR2: MGHRA, YSYEKL. This CDR3 has 15 residues. V lost 4 bases to trimming and J lost 1 base, with 11 bases between them. The chain's CDR3 is CASSPLPGSNQPQHF. DNA for the CDR3: TGCGCCAGCAGCCCCCTCCCAGGGAGCAATCAGCCCCAGCATTTT.